Below, 26 T cell receptor beta chains from the same sample are listed, as sequenced in a study of vaccination effects on CD4 cells after COVID-19. What these receptors recognize is not known. The protocol was immunoSEQ multiplex PCR, while the TCRdb copy is restricted to in-frame clones and leaves out a portion. The sample shows more than 45,000 clones, 60% to 85% of them seen only once. CD4+ T cell isolation took place after about nine days of culture. Sequenced material: CD4+ T cells from PBMCs cultured without peptide, taken before COVID-19 vaccination. The receptor source for this set is a human donor who received a COVID-19 vaccine.

This chain uses TRBV2 with TRBJ2-3; 9 bases are shared with TRBD2. Trimming at V came to 4 bases and at J to 0 bases, leaving 11 bases not matched to a gene. CDR1 and CDR2 from the germline V gene are SNHLY and FYNNEI. The CDR3 loop spans 18 amino acids. This CDR3 is CASSGRGGPNTSTDTQYF. As DNA, the CDR3 is TGTGCCAGCAGTGGGCGGGGGGGGCCGAATACTAGCACAGATACGCAGTATTTT. The whole variable domain, filled in from reference TRBV2 and TRBJ2-3, reads EPEVTQTPSHQVTQMGQEVILRCVPISNHLYFYWYRQILGQKVEFLVSFYNNEISEKSEIFDDQFSVERPDGSNFTLKIRSTKLEDSAMYFCASSGRGGPNTSTDTQYFGPGTRLTVL.

J is TRBJ2-7 and V is TRBV18, with D uncertain. Trimming pared 2 bases from V and 2 bases from J, leaving 7 bases between. The CDR3 length is 13 residues. Germline assignment: CDR1 KGHSH and CDR2 LQKENI. The CDR3 sequence is CASSPSATYEQYV. In DNA, the CDR3 is TGTGCCAGCTCACCATCAGCTACCTACGAGCAGTACGTC.

This clone showed up just once. The chain carries TRBV2 and TRBJ1-2, with TRBD1 identical over 7 bases. Germline V gives CDR1 SNHLY, CDR2 FYNNEI. Unmatched junction bases numbered 2, after V lost 4 bases and J lost 3 bases. The CDR3 runs 13 residues. The CDR3 region is CASSAGGDYGYTF. The CDR3 bases are TGTGCCAGCAGTGCAGGGGGAGACTATGGCTACACCTTC.

J is TRBJ1-1 and V is TRBV19; TRBD1 matches at 10 bases. Germline CDR1 and CDR2: LNHDA and SQIVND (reference sequence). The CDR3 runs to 14 residues. Trimming at V came to 5 bases and at J to 5 bases, leaving 5 bases not matched to a gene. The DNA for the CDR3 is TGTGCCAGTAGTGTAGGACAGGGGGTTACTGAAGCTTTCTTT. It specifies CASSVGQGVTEAFF.

The chain couples TRBV19 to TRBJ2-3, with 7 nucleotides matching TRBD2. CDR1 LNHDA and CDR2 SQIVND come from the germline V gene (reference sequence). V lost 6 bases to trimming and J lost 4 bases; unmatched junction nucleotides: 19. The CDR3 extends over 18 amino acids. In nucleotides, the CDR3 is TGTGCCAGTAGCCGCAGGGCCCCGGGGGGAGATTTGGCAGATACGCAGTATTTT. Protein: CASSRRAPGGDLADTQYF.

The V gene is TRBV6-5, the J gene TRBJ2-6; 7 bases agree with TRBD1. The length of the CDR3 is 16 residues. The germline CDR1 and CDR2 sequences are MNHEY and SVGAGI. V shed 6 bases and J 3 bases; nucleotides not matched to a gene: 8. The CDR3 region has the DNA TGTGCCAGCAGCTACACAGGGGCCCTTGGGGCCAACGTCCTGACTTTC. Amino acid sequence: CASSYTGALGANVLTF.

V and J are TRBV5-1 and TRBJ1-1; possible D gene TRBD1, 6 bases. V was shortened by 4 bases and J by 3 bases, with 13 bases between the two germline ends. Germline assignment: CDR1 SGHRS and CDR2 YFSETQ. The CDR3 spans 14 residues. For the CDR3, the DNA is TGCGCCAGCAGCCCCCAGACAGGACACACTGAAGCTTTCTTT. Translating it yields CASSPQTGHTEAFF.

V is TRBV19 and J is TRBJ2-2, with TRBD2 matching 10 bases. J gave up 1 base and V 6 bases, and 8 bases lay outside the gene matches. CDR3 size: 17 residues. CDR1 and CDR2 from the germline V gene are LNHDA and SQIVND (reference sequence). The DNA of the CDR3 is TGTGCCAGTAGCGGGCTAGCGGGGGCCCTGAACACCGGGGAGCTGTTTTTT. As protein: CASSGLAGALNTGELFF. Looking up the rest from reference TRBV19 and TRBJ2-2 gives the full variable domain: DGGITQSPKYLFRKEGQNVTLSCEQNLNHDAMYWYRQDPGQGLRLIYYSQIVNDFQKGDIAEGYSVSREKKESFPLTVTSAQKNPTAFYLCASSGLAGALNTGELFFGEGSRLTVL.

The chain employs TRBV7-2 and TRBJ1-6; D is undetermined. This CDR3 contains 13 residues. With 5 bases removed from V and 7 bases from J, the gap between germline ends came to 9 bases. Germline V CDR1 and CDR2: SGHTA, FQGNSA. This CDR3 is CASSLEQNSPLHF. The CDR3 bases are TGTGCCAGCAGCCTTGAACAGAATTCACCCCTCCACTTT.

The sample holds a few counts of this clone. The chain is built from TRBV2 and TRBJ1-5, with 7 nucleotides matching TRBD1. CDR1 and CDR2 (germline): SNHLY, FYNNEI. The CDR3 covers 16 residues. V lost 6 bases to trimming and J lost 5 bases; unmatched junction nucleotides: 13. The CDR3 is CASRTSRTQGDQPQHF. In DNA form, the CDR3 reads TGTGCCAGCAGGACAAGCCGAACCCAGGGGGATCAGCCCCAGCATTTT.

The chain combines TRBV7-2 with TRBJ1-1, with 8 bases lining up with TRBD1. CDR1 is SGHTA, CDR2 FQGNSA, per germline. V trimming: 3 bases; J trimming: 3 bases; junction bases outside the gene matches: 6. The CDR3 covers 15 residues. In DNA, the CDR3 is TGTGCCAGCAGCTTGATCGGGACAGGACACACTGAAGCTTTCTTT. It is translated as CASSLIGTGHTEAFF.

This clone was observed a handful of times. The rearrangement joins TRBV19 to TRBJ2-2; D is possibly TRBD1 or TRBD2 (6 bases each). Germline-derived CDR1 and CDR2 are LNHDA and SQIVND (reference sequence). The CDR3 totals 18 residues. Trimming took off 4 bases at V and 4 bases at J, with 22 bases between the two ends. The CDR3, as DNA: TGTGCCAGTAGTAGAGGGGAAGGTAGGACAGCGGGCACCGGGGAGCTGTTTTTT. It encodes CASSRGEGRTAGTGELFF. The whole variable domain, remainder taken from reference TRBV19 and TRBJ2-2, is DGGITQSPKYLFRKEGQNVTLSCEQNLNHDAMYWYRQDPGQGLRLIYYSQIVNDFQKGDIAEGYSVSREKKESFPLTVTSAQKNPTAFYLCASSRGEGRTAGTGELFFGEGSRLTVL.

This chain connects TRBV7-9 to TRBJ2-5, with TRBD2 identical over 12 bases. Germline V lookup: CDR1 SEHNR, CDR2 FQNEAQ (reference sequence). V shed 1 base and J 6 bases; nucleotides not matched to a gene: 9. The CDR3 runs 17 residues. The chain's CDR3 is CASSLDPSGGATKTQYF. The CDR3 coding sequence is TGTGCCAGCAGCTTAGATCCTAGCGGGGGGGCAACGAAGACCCAGTACTTC.

The chain carries TRBV25-1 and TRBJ2-1; 7 bases align to TRBD1. The junction had 3 bases not matched to a gene; V was cut back by 7 bases and J by 0 bases. Germline CDR1 and CDR2: MGHDK and SYGVNS. This CDR3 has 14 amino acids. Here the CDR3 reads CASMGTVSYNEQFF. CDR3 DNA sequence: TGTGCCAGCATGGGGACAGTCTCCTACAATGAGCAGTTCTTC.

The V gene is TRBV7-2, the J gene TRBJ2-2; TRBD1 agrees at 9 bases. Germline V gene data show CDR1 as SGHTA and CDR2 as FQGNSA. V trimming: 5 bases; J trimming: 7 bases; junction bases outside the gene matches: 11. This CDR3 contains 16 residues. The CDR3 spells CASSAAGTGRGGELFF. The CDR3 nucleotides are TGTGCCAGCAGCGCCGCCGGGACAGGGCGCGGCGGGGAGCTGTTTTTT.

This clone was observed once. The genes are TRBV6-5 and TRBJ1-2; possible D gene TRBD1, 6 bases. V gave up 6 bases and J gave up 4 bases, with 12 bases separating them. The germline V gene has CDR1 MNHEY and CDR2 SVGAGI. CDR3 length equals 13 residues. The CDR3 nucleotides are TGTGCCAGCAGCCAACAGGGCAGCTATGGCTACACCTTC. Residues: CASSQQGSYGYTF.

This rearrangement joins TRBV9 to TRBJ2-2; unclear D gene. Trimming pared 10 bases from V and 6 bases from J, leaving 16 bases between. This CDR3 comprises 13 residues. Germline CDR1 reads SGDLS; CDR2 reads YYNGEE. This CDR3 is CASSISVSGELFF. In nucleotides, the CDR3 is TGTGCCTCATCCATCTCCGTTTCCGGGGAGCTGTTTTTT.

This clone has more than one count but fewer than ten. The chain uses TRBV19 and TRBJ1-6; D not resolved. The CDR3 consists of 13 residues. V lost 1 base and J lost 13, with 11 bases in between. Germline V lookup: CDR1 LNHDA, CDR2 SQIVND (reference sequence). The CDR3 is CASSIGARLPLHF. The CDR3 nucleotides are TGTGCCAGTAGTATAGGAGCGAGATTGCCCCTCCACTTT.

This clone was picked up one time. The identical CDR3 is also encoded by other nucleotide sequences in the sample. The chain links TRBV12-3 or TRBV12-4 to TRBJ1-3; D call uncertain. The CDR3 is made up of 12 amino acids. V was shortened by 3 bases and J by 4 bases, with 4 bases between the two germline ends. CDR3 region: CASSLGGNTIYF. The CDR3 DNA is TGTGCCAGCAGTTTGGGGGGAAACACCATATATTTT.

The sample holds a few counts of this clone. The genes are TRBV27 and TRBJ2-2, with no clear D. Germline CDR1 MNHEY, CDR2 SMNVEV (reference sequence). V was pared by 3 bases and J by 0 bases, with 8 bases between. This CDR3 has 15 amino acids. The CDR3 nucleotides are TGTGCCAGCAGTTTTAGTCAGACGAACACCGGGGAGCTGTTTTTT. Protein sequence: CASSFSQTNTGELFF.

In this sample, this clone turned up once. The chain employs TRBV29-1 and TRBJ1-4, with no clear D. This CDR3 has 11 amino acids. Germline values: CDR1 SQVTM, CDR2 ANQGSEA. Trimming shortened V by 6 bases and J by 4 bases, and 6 bases separated the two germline ends. The CDR3: CSVGNNEKLFF. DNA of the CDR3: TGCAGCGTGGGAAATAATGAAAAACTGTTTTTT.

The gene calls are TRBV20-1 and TRBJ1-4; a possible D gene is TRBD1 (6 bases). The length of the CDR3 is 15 residues. CDR1 is DFQATT and CDR2 is SNEGSKA in the germline V gene (reference sequence). With 3 bases removed from V and 5 bases from J, the gap between germline ends came to 16 bases. CDR3 sequence: CSASDWGGQNEKLFF. CDR3 DNA sequence: TGCAGTGCTAGTGACTGGGGGGGCCAGAATGAAAAACTGTTTTTT.

The chain recombines TRBV7-3 with TRBJ2-3; D assignment may be TRBD1 or TRBD2 (5 bases each). Looked up from germline, CDR1 is SGHTA and CDR2 is FQGTGA. Trimming stripped 0 bases from V and 3 bases from J, with 13 bases between. The CDR3 contains 16 residues. The DNA for the CDR3 is TGTGCCAGCAGCTTAACGGGGGAAGCGAGAACAGATACGCAGTATTTT. Protein sequence: CASSLTGEARTDTQYF.

J is TRBJ2-3 and V is TRBV6-1, with TRBD1 matching over 9 bases. The length of the CDR3 is 16 residues. Looked up from germline, CDR1 is MNHNS and CDR2 is SASEGT. The ends lost 4 bases at V and 3 bases at J; junction bases unmatched: 8. CDR3 DNA sequence: TGTGCCAGCAGTGTCGGGACAGGGATAAGGACAGATACGCAGTATTTT. Protein: CASSVGTGIRTDTQYF.

J is TRBJ1-6 and V is TRBV5-4, with D uncertain. The CDR3 is 14 amino acids. Germline V gene lookup returns CDR1 SGHNT and CDR2 YYREEE (reference sequence). V lost 2 bases to trimming and J lost 5 bases, with 8 bases between them. This chain's CDR3 is CASSFDRDNSPLHF. For the CDR3, the DNA is TGTGCCAGCAGCTTCGACCGAGATAATTCACCCCTCCACTTT. Combining the CDR3 with reference TRBV5-4 and TRBJ1-6 gives the whole variable domain ETGVTQSPTHLIKTRGQQVTLRCSSQSGHNTVSWYQQALGQGPQFIFQYYREEENGRGNFPPRFSGLQFPNYSSELNVNALELDDSALYLCASSFDRDNSPLHFGNGTRLTVT.

The chain links TRBV30 to TRBJ2-4; 9 bases match TRBD1. The CDR3 is 14 residues long. With V trimmed by 3 bases and J by 4 bases, 4 bases remained unmatched. Germline V gene lookup returns CDR1 GTSNPN and CDR2 SVGIG (reference sequence). CDR3 in amino acids: CAWRRGQGKNIQYF. CDR3 bases: TGTGCCTGGAGGCGGGGACAGGGAAAAAACATTCAGTACTTC.